This entry lists 20 T cell receptor beta chains sequenced from one sample in a study of blood T cell repertoires in COVID-19. Assay: immunoSEQ multiplex PCR; the TCRdb copy retains only in-frame clones and omits some. The profile shows some 270,000 clones, roughly 86% of them singletons. The sequenced material came from peripheral blood. These receptors were obtained from a man in his forties or fifties with active or convalescent COVID-19.

This sequence joins TRBV11-2 and TRBJ1-5; 7 nucleotides agree with TRBD1. The CDR3 spans 14 residues. Germline V gene lookup returns CDR1 SGHAT and CDR2 FQNNGV. Trimming cost V 5 bases and J 1 base; bases outside gene matches: 2. CDR3 protein: CASSPGQSNQPQHF. The CDR3 region has the DNA TGTGCCAGCAGCCCGGGACAGAGCAATCAGCCCCAGCATTTT.

This chain joins TRBV5-5 and TRBJ1-4; no reliable D call. This CDR3 is 15 amino acids long. CDR1 is SGHKS and CDR2 is YYEKEE in the germline V gene (reference sequence). V dropped 0 bases and J dropped 8 bases, with 14 bases sitting between them. This CDR3 reads CASSLASREGEKLFF. CDR3 bases: TGTGCCAGCAGCTTGGCCTCGAGGGAAGGGGAAAAACTGTTTTTT.

The genes are TRBV10-3 and TRBJ1-2; D uncertain. The V and J ends lost 11 bases and 6 bases respectively, with 13 bases between them. Germline CDR1 reads ENHRY; CDR2 reads SYGVKD. This CDR3 has 11 residues. CDR3 amino acids: CASQERDGYTF. DNA for the CDR3: TGTGCCTCCCAGGAGCGGGATGGCTACACCTTC.

J is TRBJ1-3 and V is TRBV11-2; D possibly corresponds to TRBD1 (5 bases). CDR3 length: 14 residues. The germline V gene has CDR1 SGHAT and CDR2 FQNNGV. V was cut by 1 base and J by 3 bases, with 7 bases left in between. The CDR3 here is CASSLGRVGNTIYF. CDR3 nucleotides: TGTGCCAGCAGCTTAGGCAGGGTTGGAAACACCATATATTTT.

This CDR3 reads CASSPRQGAESGANVLTF. The CDR3 nucleotides are TGTGCCAGCTCACCACGGCAGGGGGCAGAATCAGGGGCCAACGTCCTGACTTTC. The rearrangement joins TRBV18 to TRBJ2-6; 8 bases match TRBD1. Germline CDR1 KGHSH, CDR2 LQKENI. V shed 1 base and J 4 bases; nucleotides not matched to a gene: 9. This CDR3 comprises 18 residues.

The rearrangement uses TRBV6-1 and TRBJ2-1; 11 bases are shared with TRBD1. CDR1 is MNHNS, CDR2 SASEGT, per germline. V gave up 1 base and J gave up 10 bases; unmatched junction bases: 6. The CDR3 length is 15 residues. CDR3 nucleotide sequence: TGTGCCAGCAGTGAAGGGACAGGGGGCTTCTCGGAGCAGTTCTTC. It translates to CASSEGTGGFSEQFF.

The gene calls are TRBV6-5 and TRBJ2-1; TRBD2 matches at 8 bases. The CDR3 totals 16 residues. V lost 2 bases to trimming and J lost 2 bases; unmatched junction nucleotides: 5. Germline V lookup: CDR1 MNHEY, CDR2 SVGAGI. The CDR3 is CASSYSSRGAYNEQFF. The CDR3 DNA reads TGTGCCAGCAGTTACAGTTCGCGGGGGGCCTACAATGAGCAGTTCTTC.

This sequence joins TRBV19 and TRBJ1-1; D ambiguous. V lost 6 bases and J 5 bases, leaving 13 bases between the germline ends. Germline CDR1 reads LNHDA; CDR2 reads SQIVND (reference sequence). This CDR3 has 13 amino acids. Here the CDR3 DNA reads TGTGCCAGTAGCCCCCCTCGGGAAACTGAAGCTTTCTTT. This codes for CASSPPRETEAFF.

The rearrangement links TRBV29-1 to TRBJ2-7; the D is unclear. Trimming pared 1 base from V and 5 bases from J, leaving 6 bases between. Germline V gives CDR1 SQVTM, CDR2 ANQGSEA. This CDR3 spans 11 amino acids. The CDR3 DNA reads as TGCAGCGTTGAAGGGGCCGACGAGCAGTACTTC. This sequence encodes CSVEGADEQYF.

This chain connects TRBV2 to TRBJ1-5; perhaps TRBD1 as D (5 bases). Germline CDR1 SNHLY, CDR2 FYNNEI. The length of the CDR3 is 14 residues. V was clipped by 9 bases and J by 3 bases, with 15 bases between them. The DNA of the CDR3 is TGTGCCAGTGCTTCCGACAGCTACAATCAGCCCCAGCATTTT. It is translated as CASASDSYNQPQHF.

This chain links TRBV7-9 with TRBJ1-6; D ambiguous. CDR3 size: 16 residues. Germline loops: CDR1 SEHNR, CDR2 FQNEAQ (reference sequence). With 3 bases removed from V and 0 bases from J, the gap between germline ends came to 9 bases. CDR3 protein: CASSFGVPSYNSPLHF. The CDR3 nucleotides read TGTGCCAGCAGCTTCGGGGTTCCCTCCTATAATTCACCCCTCCACTTT.

This clone has a handful of counts. The chain uses TRBV5-6 and TRBJ2-7, with TRBD1 matching over 8 bases. Germline assignment: CDR1 SGHDT and CDR2 YYEEEE. J was trimmed by 4 bases and V by 7 bases; bases with no gene match: 4. The CDR3 has 12 residues. CDR3 coding DNA: TGTGCCAGCTCCGGGACAGGATACGAGCAGTACTTC. As protein: CASSGTGYEQYF.

The V call is TRBV7-9, the J call TRBJ2-1; 8 nucleotides align to TRBD2. J gave up 6 bases and V 2 bases, and 6 bases lay outside the gene matches. Germline V CDR1 and CDR2: SEHNR, FQNEAQ (reference sequence). The CDR3 runs 15 residues. CDR3 DNA sequence: TGTGCCAGCAGCTTAAACCGGGGGGGCGGCAATGAGCAGTTCTTC. Translated: CASSLNRGGGNEQFF.

The rearrangement uses TRBV18 and TRBJ2-7; no clear D gene. The germline V gene has CDR1 KGHSH and CDR2 LQKENI. The CDR3 runs 12 residues. Trimming took off 0 bases at V and 7 bases at J, with 7 bases between the two ends. Here the CDR3 DNA reads TGTGCCAGCTCACCACCCCCTAGGGAGCAGTACTTC. Residues: CASSPPPREQYF.

The rearrangement uses TRBV7-9 and TRBJ1-2; a possible D gene is TRBD1 (6 bases). CDR1 SEHNR and CDR2 FQNEAQ come from the germline V gene (reference sequence). This CDR3 has 15 residues. The V gene lost 0 bases and the J gene lost 7 bases, with 15 bases spanning the gap. The CDR3 is CASSLAQSPRGGYTF. In nucleotides, the CDR3 is TGTGCCAGCAGCTTAGCGCAAAGCCCCAGGGGTGGCTACACCTTC.

The chain is built from TRBV5-6 and TRBJ1-2, with D unresolved. Trimming took off 2 bases at V and 6 bases at J, with 5 bases between the two ends. The germline V gene has CDR1 SGHDT and CDR2 YYEEEE. There are 11 residues in the CDR3. The CDR3 DNA is TGTGCCAGCAGCTTCGGGGATGGCTACACCTTC. Its translation is CASSFGDGYTF.

This clone was picked up one time. The J gene is TRBJ2-7, the V gene TRBV5-1, with 8 bases lining up with TRBD1. The CDR3 is 14 amino acids. V shed 4 bases and J 1 base; nucleotides not matched to a gene: 4. CDR1 and CDR2 from the germline V gene are SGHRS and YFSETQ. CDR3 sequence reads: CASSPGQESYEQYF. The CDR3 DNA reads as TGCGCCAGCAGCCCGGGACAGGAATCCTACGAGCAGTACTTC.

This chain uses TRBV11-1 with TRBJ1-6, with D unresolved. V was clipped by 6 bases and J by 5 bases, with 17 bases between them. The CDR3 is made up of 16 amino acids. In germline, CDR1 is SGHAT, CDR2 FQDESV (reference sequence). The CDR3, as DNA: TGTGCCAGCAGATCCACGGGGAGGGCGAATAATTCACCCCTCCACTTT. It codes for CASRSTGRANNSPLHF.

The chain uses TRBV5-1 and TRBJ2-7, with 9 bases fitting TRBD1. The CDR3 runs to 16 residues. With 2 bases clipped from V and 5 bases from J, the junction kept 11 bases outside the gene matches. CDR1 is SGHRS, CDR2 YFSETQ, per germline. CDR3 in DNA: TGCGCCAGCAGCTTCCTCCGGGACAGGGCACCCGACGAGCAGTACTTC. Translating gives CASSFLRDRAPDEQYF.

The V gene is TRBV24-1, the J gene TRBJ2-1, with 7 positions matching TRBD1. The V gene end was trimmed by 2 bases and the J gene end by 4 bases; junction bases not matched to a gene: 4. Germline-derived CDR1 and CDR2 are KGHDR and SFDVKD. This CDR3 is built from 15 residues. The CDR3 region has the DNA TGTGCCACCAGTGATTCCGGGACAGTTTACAATGAGCAGTTCTTC. Translated, it gives CATSDSGTVYNEQFF.